The present TCR beta chain was sequenced within a study of blood T cell repertoires in COVID-19. Study as a whole: The samples span acute and convalescent COVID-19 from the United States, Italy and Spain. Sample material is recorded as cDNA or gDNA derived from T cells, B-cell-depleted T cells, or PBMCs.

The data were produced by immunoSEQ multiplex PCR, yet TCRdb's version contains in-frame clones alone and is incomplete. The sample has 150,000 to 200,000 clones, 80% to 90% seen once. This clone appeared a single time. Sequencing input: peripheral blood. The receptor was isolated from a woman aged 18-29 years who had recovered from COVID-19.

The DNA for the CDR3 is TGTGCCAGCAGCCACCCGGGACTAGCGGGACAAGAGACCCAGTACTTC. It yields the protein CASSHPGLAGQETQYF. This chain joins TRBV4-2 and TRBJ2-5, with 13 bases aligning to TRBD2. Germline-derived CDR1 and CDR2 are LGHNA and YNFKEQ. Trimming took 3 bases from V and 2 from J; bases not matched to a gene: 3. This CDR3 comprises 16 residues.